The rows below give T cell receptor beta chains drawn from one sample of a study of T cells of healthy individuals. TCRdb redid the calling of the 5' RACE reads with MiXCR, one entry per CDR3 protein. Here the sample spans around 79,000 distinct CDR3 sequences, about 5.5% being singletons. The receptors here all came from a female donor in good health. Each CDR3 is given with its conserved first and last residue. D genes are given only for firm matches. Size values are once, few and many counts, or a class for expanded clones, and some rows have none.

j_gene	v_gene	abundance	d_gene	CDR3nt	CDR3aa
TRBJ2-5	TRBV4-1	many	TRBD2	TGCGCCAGCAGCCAAGGAGTAGCGGGAGGCCAAGAGACCCAGTACTTC	CASSQGVAGGQETQYF
TRBJ2-1	TRBV28	few	TRBD2	TGTGCCAGCAGTTTTCGGAATAGCGGGCGTTCCTACAATGAGCAGTTCTTC	CASSFRNSGRSYNEQFF
TRBJ2-3	TRBV19	few	TRBD2	TGTGCCAGTAGTATATGGGCTAGCGGGATGAGCACGGATACGCAGTATTTT	CASSIWASGMSTDTQYF
TRBJ2-7	TRBV7-9	many	.	TGTGCCAGCAGCGGCCACGGGACCATCTACGAGCAGTACTTC	CASSGHGTIYEQYF
TRBJ2-7	TRBV13	many	TRBD1	TGTGCCAGCAGCTCGACAGGGTTCTACGAGCAGTACTTC	CASSSTGFYEQYF
TRBJ1-5	TRBV12-3/TRBV12-4	few	.	TGTGCCAGCAGTTTTGCCAGGGTGAGCAATCAGCCCCAGCATTTT	CASSFARVSNQPQHF
TRBJ2-3	TRBV6-2/TRBV6-3	many	TRBD2	TGTGCCAGCAGTTACTGGCTAGCGGGAGATACGCAGTATTTT	CASSYWLAGDTQYF
TRBJ1-1	TRBV20-1	many	.	TGCAGTGCTATTGGACTGCTCGGGTACACTGAAGCTTTCTTT	CSAIGLLGYTEAFF
TRBJ1-5	TRBV18	.	.	TGTGCCAGCTCACCCCGAAATCAGCCCCAGCATTTT	CASSPRNQPQHF
TRBJ2-1	TRBV14	many	TRBD2	TGTGCCAGCAGGACTAGCGGGAGCCCGGGAGATGAGCAGTTCTTC	CASRTSGSPGDEQFF
TRBJ1-1	TRBV6-2/TRBV6-3	.	.	TGTGCCAGCAGAACATATAAAACAGCTACTGAAGCTTTCTTT	CASRTYKTATEAFF
TRBJ1-1	TRBV19	few	.	TGTGCCAGTAGTACCCCGGGTGTTGGGGGGGACACTGAAGCTTTCTTT	CASSTPGVGGDTEAFF
TRBJ2-4	TRBV15	many	.	TGTGCCACCAGCAGAGATAAGGGGTCGGGTACCATTCAGTACTTC	CATSRDKGSGTIQYF
TRBJ1-5	TRBV20-1	many	.	TGCAGTGCTAGAACGGACAATCAGCCCCAGCATTTT	CSARTDNQPQHF
TRBJ1-4	TRBV7-2	.	.	TGTGCCAGCAGCTTAGCCAGCAGGGGTAGCGAAAAACTGTTTTTT	CASSLASRGSEKLFF
TRBJ2-3	TRBV9	few	.	TGTGCCAGCAGCGGCCAGGGACCAGATACGCAGTATTTT	CASSGQGPDTQYF
TRBJ2-7	TRBV20-1	many	.	TGCAGTGCTAGAGTGCCATCCTCCTACGAGCAGTACTTC	CSARVPSSYEQYF
TRBJ2-2	TRBV9	.	TRBD2	TGTGCCAGCAGCTCCCATCTAGCGGGAGGCACCGGGGAGCTGTTTTTT	CASSSHLAGGTGELFF
TRBJ2-1	TRBV6-6	many	TRBD1	TGTGCCAGCAGGGGACAGGGGGCCTACAATGAGCAGTTCTTC	CASRGQGAYNEQFF
TRBJ2-1	TRBV2	many	.	TGTGCCAGCAGTGGGGACCCCAATGAGCAGTTCTTC	CASSGDPNEQFF
TRBJ2-2	TRBV13	many	.	TGTGCCAGCAGCCTCGGACTGAACACCGGGGAGCTGTTTTTT	CASSLGLNTGELFF
TRBJ2-3	TRBV7-2	few	TRBD2	TGTGCCAGCAGCTTAACTAGCGGGATGGTCGCAGATACGCAGTATTTT	CASSLTSGMVADTQYF
TRBJ2-1	TRBV2	few	.	TGTGCCAGCCGTTGGGAAGTTGGCAGTGAGCAGTTCTTC	CASRWEVGSEQFF
TRBJ2-1	TRBV6-5	many	.	TGTGCCAGCAGTCCGGAGCAGTTTGGGGGATACAATGAGCAGTTCTTC	CASSPEQFGGYNEQFF
TRBJ2-5	TRBV11-1	many	.	TGTGCCAGCAGCTTTGGAGGATGGGGGACCCAGTACTTC	CASSFGGWGTQYF
TRBJ2-2	TRBV7-2	.	.	TGTGCCAGCAGCATCGGCCGCGCGAACACCGGGGAGCTGTTTTTT	CASSIGRANTGELFF
TRBJ1-2	TRBV12-3/TRBV12-4	few	.	TGTGCCAGCCTCCGGACGAGTCGCTACACCTTC	CASLRTSRYTF
TRBJ2-1	TRBV9	.	.	TGTGCCAGCAGCTCCACAGGGCTCTTCGGGGATCGCTCCTACAATGAGCAGTTCTTC	CASSSTGLFGDRSYNEQFF
TRBJ1-5	TRBV18	few	.	TGTGCCAGCTCACCAGGGAATAGCAATCAGCCCCAGCATTTT	CASSPGNSNQPQHF
TRBJ1-1	TRBV6-2/TRBV6-3	few	TRBD1	TGTGCCAGCAGCTTCTCAGGGGGCCCCACTGAAGCTTTCTTT	CASSFSGGPTEAFF
TRBJ2-7	TRBV6-5	few	.	TGTGCCAGCTCTTTCCGCCGAACCTACGAGCAGTACTTC	CASSFRRTYEQYF
TRBJ2-7	TRBV4-1	few	.	TGCGCCAGCAGCCAAGTCCCAGGACAGAGCTACGAGCAGTACTTC	CASSQVPGQSYEQYF
TRBJ1-2	TRBV6-6	many	TRBD1	TGTGCCACCACTCAAGGGGGCTGGGGCTATGGCTACACCTTC	CATTQGGWGYGYTF
TRBJ2-2	TRBV6-5	many	.	TGTGCCAGCAGTTACGAAGGAACCGGGGAGCTGTTTTTT	CASSYEGTGELFF
TRBJ2-7	TRBV6-5	many	.	TGTGCCAGCAGGAACCCACAGGGAAACTACGAGCAGTACTTC	CASRNPQGNYEQYF
TRBJ1-6	TRBV21-1	many	.	TGTGCCTGCGCCGGGGCATCAAATAATTCACCCCTCCACTTT	CACAGASNNSPLHF
TRBJ1-2	TRBV29-1	few	TRBD1	TGCAGCATCCAGGGGGCGCGGGGCTACACCTTC	CSIQGARGYTF
TRBJ1-2	TRBV7-2	few	TRBD1	TGTGCCAGCAGCTCAGACAGGGGGCTCTATGGCTACACCTTC	CASSSDRGLYGYTF
TRBJ2-7	TRBV29-1	many	TRBD2	TGCAGCGTGGAGACTAGCGGGAGTTCTTTCTACGAGCAGTACTTC	CSVETSGSSFYEQYF
TRBJ2-6	TRBV18	few	TRBD1	TGTGCCAGCTCACAGAGGACAGGGGGAGGCCTCGGGGCCAACGTCCTGACTTTC	CASSQRTGGGLGANVLTF
TRBJ1-2	TRBV3-1	few	.	TGTGCCAGCAGCCCCCCCCCAGCTAACTATGGCTACACCTTC	CASSPPPANYGYTF
TRBJ1-5	TRBV19	.	.	TGTGCCAGTAGTATTGAGTTGGGGTCGGCTCAGCCCCAGCATTTT	CASSIELGSAQPQHF
TRBJ1-3	TRBV20-1	few	.	TGCAGTGCTAGATCAACGGACCACTCTGGAAACACCATATATTTT	CSARSTDHSGNTIYF
TRBJ2-7	TRBV5-1	.	TRBD1	TGCGCCAGCAGCTCAACCGGGACAGGGGGCTACGAGCAGTACTTC	CASSSTGTGGYEQYF
TRBJ1-1	TRBV5-1	.	TRBD1	TGCGCCAGCAGCATTCCTACAGGGGCGGGCACTGAAGCTTTCTTT	CASSIPTGAGTEAFF
TRBJ2-1	TRBV7-6	.	TRBD2	TGTGCCAGCAGCTTAGGAGGGAGGGCCGGTGAGCAGTTCTTC	CASSLGGRAGEQFF
TRBJ2-2	TRBV6-1	many	.	TGTGCCAGCGGTGCAGGGGAAGGATCCGGGGAGCTGTTTTTT	CASGAGEGSGELFF
TRBJ1-1	TRBV30	many	.	TGTGCCTGGATCCCCTTCGTTGGGCGGGATGAAGCTTTCTTT	CAWIPFVGRDEAFF
TRBJ2-1	TRBV24-1	few	.	TGTGCCACCAGTGATTACGAGCAATATACTGAGCAGTTCTTC	CATSDYEQYTEQFF